One TCR beta chain is described in this entry. The target antigen is unknown. One entry per CDR3 protein results from TCRdb running MiXCR on the RT-PCR reads. The sample shows fewer than 400,000 distinct CDR3 sequences, 21% of them seen only once. This specimen comes from a study of response to subunit inactivated influenza vaccine. General study points: It was the authors' suggestion that each seasonal influenza vaccination recruits few new T cells.

The length of the CDR3 is 16 residues. V gave up 0 bases and J gave up 4 bases, with 15 bases separating them. The germline V gene has CDR1 SNHLY and CDR2 FYNNEI. This chain uses TRBV2 with TRBJ2-5; D is perhaps TRBD2 (5 bases). The receptor comes from a man between 50 and 75 years old who received an inactivated influenza vaccine. This specimen was PBMCs from blood, taken 21 months after vaccination. The CDR3 protein is CASSEARGWMGETQYF. The CDR3 DNA follows: TGTGCCAGCAGTGAAGCAAGAGGGTGGATGGGAGAGACCCAGTACTTC.